These 25 T cell receptor beta chains share one sample of origin, sequenced in a study of technical replicates of blood from several donors. The table came from immunoSEQ multiplex PCR; TCRdb's copy has only in-frame clones and leaves some out. The sample consists of 53,000 or so clones, around 93% of them appearing once. The sequenced sample consisted of PBMCs. The receptor source for this set is a human donor in good health. Some clones in this sample may be carry-over from other donors' samples.

The CDR3 here is CASSPGGSITEAFF. CDR3 bases: TGTGCCAGCAGTCCAGGGGGCTCGATCACTGAAGCTTTCTTT. The J gene is TRBJ1-1, the V gene TRBV27; 8 bases map to TRBD1. This CDR3 region has 14 residues. CDR1 and CDR2 (germline): MNHEY, SMNVEV (reference sequence). With 5 bases clipped from V and 4 bases from J, the junction kept 6 bases outside the gene matches.

This clone has more than one count but fewer than ten. The rearrangement joins TRBV7-9 to TRBJ2-3; 13 nucleotides match TRBD2. Germline assignment: CDR1 SEHNR and CDR2 FQNEAQ (reference sequence). CDR3 length: 17 residues. Losses at the gene ends were 1 base for V and 3 bases for J; bases not matched to a gene: 4. The DNA of the CDR3 is TGTGCCAGCAGCTTAGGACTAGCGGGAGGAGTTACAGATACGCAGTATTTT. Its protein product is CASSLGLAGGVTDTQYF.

The rearrangement joins TRBV30 to TRBJ2-2; the match to TRBD2 covers 9 bases. The J segment lost 5 bases and the V segment lost 0 bases, leaving 7 bases of the junction unmatched. This CDR3 has 16 amino acids. Germline loops: CDR1 GTSNPN, CDR2 SVGIG (reference sequence). Here the CDR3 reads CAWSVLGGRGTGELFF. The CDR3 region has the DNA TGTGCCTGGAGTGTACTCGGCGGGAGGGGGACCGGGGAGCTGTTTTTT.

This chain joins TRBV25-1 and TRBJ1-1, with no clear D. Looked up from germline, CDR1 is MGHDK and CDR2 is SYGVNS. V was trimmed by 8 bases and J by 3 bases, leaving 19 bases between them. This CDR3 is 15 amino acids long. The CDR3 loop reads CASRSSMGEYTEAFF. CDR3 nucleotides: TGTGCCAGCCGATCCTCGATGGGCGAATACACTGAAGCTTTCTTT.

The chain carries TRBV7-2 and TRBJ1-1; 7 positions agree with TRBD1. V lost 4 bases, J lost 11 bases, and 4 bases stayed unmatched. Germline assignment: CDR1 SGHTA and CDR2 FQGNSA. The CDR3 loop spans 11 amino acids. The CDR3 loop is CASSYRGRAFF. CDR3 sequence (DNA): TGTGCCAGCAGCTACAGGGGAAGGGCTTTCTTT.

CDR3: CASTSDSYEQYF. CDR3 DNA sequence: TGTGCCAGCACTAGCGATTCCTACGAGCAGTACTTC. V usage is TRBV11-2 and J usage is TRBJ2-7; tentatively, D is TRBD2 (6 bases). The V gene's germline CDR1 is SGHAT and CDR2 FQNNGV. Deletions cut 7 bases from V and 1 base from J, with 8 bases between. The CDR3 spans 12 residues.

The chain employs TRBV7-8 and TRBJ2-7, with 8 bases matching TRBD2. Unmatched junction bases numbered 7, after V lost 2 bases and J lost 4 bases. CDR3 length: 15 residues. Germline-derived CDR1 and CDR2 are SGHVS and FQNEAQ. The CDR3 loop is CASSLSAGEQYEQYF. CDR3 DNA: TGTGCCAGCAGCTTATCAGCGGGGGAACAGTACGAGCAGTACTTC.

This chain joins TRBV6-5 and TRBJ2-7; tentative D call: TRBD2 (5 bases). Germline V lookup: CDR1 MNHEY, CDR2 SVGAGI. This CDR3 comprises 15 residues. The V end was cut by 8 bases, the J end by 7 bases, with 24 bases between. The CDR3, as DNA: TGTGCCAGCCTTCCCAGTCGGATCTCCTCGGGGGAGCAGTACTTC. Translating gives CASLPSRISSGEQYF.

The chain is built from TRBV30 and TRBJ1-1; 10 nucleotides align to TRBD1. The CDR3 spans 14 residues. The germline gives CDR1 GTSNPN, CDR2 SVGIG (reference sequence). V was pared by 4 bases and J by 5 bases, with 7 bases of the junction left unmatched. The CDR3 loop is CAWNPGQGSTEAFF. Here the CDR3 DNA reads TGTGCCTGGAACCCGGGACAGGGGAGTACTGAAGCTTTCTTT.

The chain uses TRBV6-1 and TRBJ1-2; 9 bases fit TRBD1. The CDR3 has 16 residues. Germline CDR1 is MNHNS and CDR2 is SASEGT. V trimming: 4 bases; J trimming: 7 bases; junction bases outside the gene matches: 13. The CDR3 nucleotides are TGTGCCAGCAGTGGGCAGGACAGGGGCACAGGTCGTGGCTACACCTTC. Protein: CASSGQDRGTGRGYTF.

The chain uses TRBV7-2 and TRBJ1-3; D is undetermined. The CDR3 extends over 17 amino acids. Germline CDR1 is SGHTA and CDR2 is FQGNSA. V was pared by 0 bases and J by 0 bases, with 12 bases between. The CDR3 spells CASSLAGGPHSGNTIYF. The CDR3 region has the DNA TGTGCCAGCAGCTTAGCGGGTGGGCCCCACTCTGGAAACACCATATATTTT. The full variable domain, in which reference TRBV7-2 and TRBJ1-3 provide the parts outside the CDR3, is GAGVSQSPSNKVTEKGKDVELRCDPISGHTALYWYRQSLGQGLEFLIYFQGNSAPDKSGLPSDRFSAERTGGSVSTLTIQRTQQEDSAVYLCASSLAGGPHSGNTIYFGEGSWLTVV.

The V call is TRBV5-6, the J call TRBJ1-4; perhaps TRBD1 as D (6 bases). Trimming cost V 0 bases and J 5 bases, with 11 bases left between them. Germline values: CDR1 SGHDT, CDR2 YYEEEE. This CDR3 contains 15 residues. The DNA for the CDR3 is TGTGCCAGCAGCTTGGCGTTGCAGGGGAATGAAAAACTGTTTTTT. This codes for CASSLALQGNEKLFF.

The chain recombines TRBV7-9 with TRBJ1-1, with no clear D. Germline CDR1 SEHNR, CDR2 FQNEAQ (reference sequence). The CDR3 covers 14 residues. Deletions cut 5 bases from V and 1 base from J, with 11 bases between. For the CDR3, the DNA is TGTGCCAGCAGCCCCTTTGAGGGGAACACTGAAGCTTTCTTT. This encodes CASSPFEGNTEAFF.

The chain combines TRBV30 with TRBJ1-1; 7 bases align to TRBD1. This CDR3 is built from 14 residues. CDR1 GTSNPN and CDR2 SVGIG come from the germline V gene (reference sequence). The V segment lost 4 bases and the J segment 0 bases; nucleotides outside the gene matches: 5. The CDR3 here is CAWNRGQVNTEAFF. DNA for the CDR3: TGTGCCTGGAACAGGGGCCAGGTGAACACTGAAGCTTTCTTT.

The sample holds one count of this clone. This sequence joins TRBV2 and TRBJ2-5; 7 bases fit TRBD1. Germline-derived CDR1 and CDR2 are SNHLY and FYNNEI. CDR3 length: 14 amino acids. With V trimmed by 4 bases and J by 4 bases, 6 bases remained unmatched. CDR3 nucleotides: TGTGCCAGCAGTGCGACAGGGAGTAGAGAGACCCAGTACTTC. Its protein product is CASSATGSRETQYF.

In its sample, this clone was seen a few times. V and J are TRBV7-2 and TRBJ1-2; TRBD1 agrees at 10 bases. J lost 9 bases, V lost 4 bases, and 8 bases had no gene match. CDR3 size: 14 residues. Germline V gives CDR1 SGHTA, CDR2 FQGNSA. The CDR3 sequence is CASSWGQGFDSYTF. In nucleotides, the CDR3 is TGTGCCAGCAGCTGGGGACAGGGGTTTGATAGCTACACCTTC.

V is TRBV5-4 and J is TRBJ2-3, with TRBD2 identical over 12 bases. Germline trimming cut 1 base from V and 6 bases from J; bases unmatched to any gene: 9. The CDR3 spans 17 residues. Germline V gene lookup returns CDR1 SGHNT and CDR2 YYREEE (reference sequence). The CDR3 here is CASSLFPSGGARDTQYF. The CDR3 DNA sequence: TGTGCCAGCAGCTTGTTTCCTAGCGGGGGGGCGAGGGATACGCAGTATTTT.

The chain has TRBV19 and TRBJ1-2; possibly TRBD1 for D (5 bases). CDR1 LNHDA and CDR2 SQIVND come from the germline V gene (reference sequence). V lost 3 bases, J lost 6 bases, and 8 bases lay in between. The CDR3 has 12 residues. The DNA for the CDR3 is TGTGCCAGTAGTATTAGGGGTGATGGCTACACCTTC. Its protein is CASSIRGDGYTF.

Only one count was recorded for this clone. The chain has TRBV25-1 and TRBJ2-7; no firm D call. V was clipped by 3 bases and J by 0 bases, with 12 bases between them. Germline CDR1 MGHDK, CDR2 SYGVNS. The CDR3 spans 15 residues. The CDR3 reads CASSDLGQSSYEQYF. CDR3 coding DNA: TGTGCCAGCAGTGATCTGGGCCAGAGCTCCTACGAGCAGTACTTC.

This chain connects TRBV4-3 to TRBJ2-7; D is uncertain. Germline V gene sequence: CDR1 LGHNA, CDR2 YSLEER. CDR3 length: 16 residues. The V end was cut by 0 bases, the J end by 0 bases, with 12 bases between. CDR3 bases: TGCGCCAGCAGCCAAGATTTCCTCCCTCCCTCCTACGAGCAGTACTTC. The encoded protein is CASSQDFLPPSYEQYF.

A single count supports this clone. The chain carries TRBV25-1 and TRBJ2-1; 8 nucleotides match TRBD1. With V trimmed by 3 bases and J by 6 bases, 16 bases remained unmatched. Germline V gene data show CDR1 as MGHDK and CDR2 as SYGVNS. The CDR3 contains 18 residues. As DNA, the CDR3 is TGTGCCAGCAGTGATTATCGCAGGGGGCCCCCATACGCCAATGAGCAGTTCTTC. Translation: CASSDYRRGPPYANEQFF.

V usage is TRBV10-3 and J usage is TRBJ1-6; D possibly corresponds to TRBD1 (6 bases). CDR3 length equals 15 residues. Germline V gene data show CDR1 as ENHRY and CDR2 as SYGVKD. V lost 3 bases, J lost 6 bases, and 12 bases lay in between. The CDR3 reads CAISEAQGVNSPLHF. The CDR3 DNA follows: TGTGCCATCAGTGAAGCACAGGGCGTTAATTCACCCCTCCACTTT.

The chain is built from TRBV2 and TRBJ2-1; a weak D match, TRBD2 (6 bases). There are 14 residues in the CDR3. Trimming took off 8 bases at V and 0 bases at J, with 11 bases between the two ends. Looked up from germline, CDR1 is SNHLY and CDR2 is FYNNEI. DNA for the CDR3: TGTGCCAGCTACGTAGCGGACTCCTACAATGAGCAGTTCTTC. This gives the protein CASYVADSYNEQFF.

The chain uses TRBV4-2 and TRBJ2-5; a possible D gene is TRBD2 (6 bases). The germline gives CDR1 LGHNA, CDR2 YNFKEQ. Between the trimmed V and J ends, which lost 0 bases and 2 bases, there was a span of 19 bases. CDR3 length: 18 residues. CDR3: CASSQEWGVGRTQETQYF. CDR3 sequence (DNA): TGTGCCAGCAGCCAAGAGTGGGGGGTAGGAAGGACACAAGAGACCCAGTACTTC.

This clone was counted once. The CDR3 sequence is CASTGTGAFF. CDR3 DNA: TGTGCCAGTACCGGGACAGGCGCTTTCTTT. The chain is built from TRBV19 and TRBJ1-1; 8 bases line up with TRBD1. Germline trimming cut 7 bases from V and 11 bases from J; bases unmatched to any gene: 3. The CDR3 sequence is 10 residues long. Germline V gene lookup returns CDR1 LNHDA and CDR2 SQIVND (reference sequence). The whole variable domain, filled in from reference TRBV19 and TRBJ1-1, reads DGGITQSPKYLFRKEGQNVTLSCEQNLNHDAMYWYRQDPGQGLRLIYYSQIVNDFQKGDIAEGYSVSREKKESFPLTVTSAQKNPTAFYLCASTGTGAFFGQGTRLTVV.